This is a list of T cell receptor beta chains from one sample in a study of shared clonotypes between healthy human individuals. Clones were read by immunoSEQ multiplex PCR, and TCRdb kept only the in-frame ones, dropping some. Among over a million clones listed, 95% to 99% were seen once. The sample taken for sequencing was naive CD4+ T cells sorted from blood. The receptors derive from a man in his thirties or forties in good health. Both conserved end residues are part of each CDR3. A D gene is named only where the DNA matches it firmly. For some rows the clone size is stated as once, few or many, or as a class when expanded; others skip it.

V	size	D	J	CDR3	DNA
TRBV29-1	once	TRBD1	TRBJ1-2	CSPLDGQPGQGADGYTF	TGCAGCCCGCTCGATGGGCAACCGGGACAGGGGGCTGATGGCTACACCTTC
TRBV10-3	.	.	TRBJ2-3	CAISERDINTDTQYF	TGTGCCATCAGTGAACGGGACATCAACACAGATACGCAGTATTTT
TRBV7-6	once	TRBD2	TRBJ2-3	CASSLGAGAPGSTDTQYF	TGTGCCAGCAGCTTAGGAGCGGGAGCGCCCGGGAGCACAGATACGCAGTATTTT
TRBV5-1	.	TRBD2	TRBJ2-1	CASSLESGLAGNPYNEQFF	TGCGCCAGCAGCTTGGAGTCCGGACTAGCGGGAAACCCCTACAATGAGCAGTTCTTC
TRBV5-1	.	.	TRBJ2-7	CASSLGDRGYEQYF	TGCGCCAGCAGCTTAGGTGACCGCGGATACGAGCAGTACTTC
TRBV28	.	TRBD1	TRBJ2-7	CASTDRGEQYF	TGTGCCAGCACGGACAGGGGCGAGCAGTACTTC
TRBV5-4	.	.	TRBJ1-3	CASSSPSGVRGNTIYF	TGTGCCAGCAGCTCGCCCAGCGGGGTCAGGGGAAACACCATATATTTT
TRBV19	once	.	TRBJ1-1	CASSTQSQGMGTEAFF	TGTGCCAGTAGTACCCAGTCCCAGGGGATGGGGACTGAAGCTTTCTTT
TRBV2	.	TRBD1	TRBJ1-4	CASSEIGTGVNEKLFF	TGTGCCAGCAGTGAAATAGGGACAGGGGTTAATGAAAAACTGTTTTTT
TRBV10-3	.	TRBD2	TRBJ2-7	CAIRGPGLAGVGYEQYF	TGTGCCATCAGAGGACCGGGACTAGCGGGAGTAGGGTACGAGCAGTACTTC
TRBV27	.	TRBD2	TRBJ2-6	CASSLSSLAGGSGANVLTF	TGTGCCAGCAGTTTATCGAGCCTAGCGGGAGGGTCTGGGGCCAACGTCCTGACTTTC
TRBV15	.	.	TRBJ2-7	CATSDNRVSSYEQYF	TGTGCCACCAGCGACAATCGAGTTAGCTCCTACGAGCAGTACTTC
TRBV5-4	once	.	TRBJ1-2	CASSSSGDGYTF	TGTGCCAGCAGCTCGTCAGGGGATGGCTACACCTTC
TRBV7-9	.	.	TRBJ2-3	CASSLALGAEDTQYF	TGTGCCAGCAGCTTAGCGCTGGGGGCCGAAGATACGCAGTATTTT
TRBV6-1	once	.	TRBJ1-3	CASSDGAGNTIYF	TGTGCCAGCAGCGATGGCGCTGGAAACACCATATATTTT
TRBV18	.	.	TRBJ1-4	CASSPLVGRDEKLFF	TGTGCCAGCTCACCACTGGTCGGGCGGGATGAAAAACTGTTTTTT
TRBV2	.	.	TRBJ2-2	CASQPAVRTGELFF	TGTGCCAGTCAACCCGCAGTTAGGACCGGGGAGCTGTTTTTT
TRBV21-1	.	.	TRBJ1-4	CASSYWIRDRVKPPRLKLFF	TGTGCCAGCAGTTACTGGATCCGGGACAGGGTAAAGCCTCCCCGACTGAAACTGTTTTTT
TRBV5-4	.	.	TRBJ1-2	CASSPRSGVDGYTF	TGTGCCAGCAGCCCCCGATCAGGGGTAGATGGCTACACCTTC
TRBV5-6	.	TRBD2	TRBJ2-7	CASSLSTAGIYEQYF	TGTGCCAGCAGCCTTTCTACAGCGGGGATATACGAGCAGTACTTC
TRBV12-5	.	TRBD1	TRBJ2-5	CASGLQGAETQYF	TGTGCTAGTGGTCTGCAGGGGGCAGAGACCCAGTACTTC
TRBV10-1	.	.	TRBJ1-1	CASSAQTNTEAFF	TGCGCCAGCAGTGCCCAGACGAACACTGAAGCTTTCTTT
TRBV4-1	.	.	TRBJ1-3	CASSQVLDSGNTIYF	TGCGCCAGCAGCCAAGTATTGGATTCTGGAAACACCATATATTTT
TRBV28	.	.	TRBJ1-2	CASTPPEAAGYTF	TGTGCCAGCACCCCCCCTGAGGCGGCCGGCTACACCTTC
TRBV5-4	.	.	TRBJ2-3	CASSLAGTRPSTDTQYF	TGTGCCAGCAGCTTGGCCGGTACTCGCCCTAGCACAGATACGCAGTATTTT
TRBV18	.	.	TRBJ1-3	CASSPAGDGNTIYF	TGTGCCAGCTCACCAGCAGGGGACGGAAACACCATATATTTT
TRBV11-2	once	TRBD2	TRBJ2-5	CASSLDASGRRRGTQYF	TGTGCCAGCAGCTTAGATGCTAGCGGGAGGCGTAGGGGGACCCAGTACTTC
TRBV6-1	.	TRBD2	TRBJ2-5	CASESGLAGDETQYF	TGTGCCAGCGAATCGGGACTAGCGGGAGATGAGACCCAGTACTTC
TRBV9	.	.	TRBJ1-1	CASSVAYEGTEAFF	TGTGCCAGCAGCGTAGCATATGAGGGCACTGAAGCTTTCTTT
TRBV10-1	.	.	TRBJ2-7	CASSLGPEKQYF	TGCGCCAGCAGCCTTGGGCCTGAAAAGCAGTACTTC
TRBV18	.	TRBD2	TRBJ2-1	CASRATGVSGRAPYNEQFF	TGTGCCAGCCGGGCCACCGGGGTTAGCGGGAGGGCCCCCTACAATGAGCAGTTCTTC
TRBV12-5	once	TRBD1	TRBJ2-5	CASGQQGAPGTQYF	TGTGCTAGTGGTCAACAGGGGGCGCCGGGGACCCAGTACTTC
TRBV7-6	.	.	TRBJ2-7	CASSLENYYEQYF	TGTGCCAGCAGCTTGGAAAATTACTACGAGCAGTACTTC
TRBV9	.	TRBD2	TRBJ2-7	CASSVSPSSGSGEQYF	TGTGCCAGCAGCGTGAGCCCGAGTAGCGGGAGTGGTGAGCAGTACTTC
TRBV28	.	.	TRBJ1-2	CASSLLSDNGYTF	TGTGCCAGCAGTTTACTTTCAGACAACGGCTACACCTTC
TRBV20-1	.	.	TRBJ2-1	CSARMNEQFF	TGCAGTGCTAGGATGAATGAGCAGTTCTTC
TRBV5-8	.	TRBD2	TRBJ2-1	CASKLAGVNEQFF	TGTGCCAGCAAACTAGCGGGAGTGAATGAGCAGTTCTTC
TRBV4-1	.	.	TRBJ2-2	CASSNQGRAGELFF	TGCGCCAGCAGCAATCAAGGTCGGGCCGGGGAGCTGTTTTTT
TRBV6-5	.	.	TRBJ1-2	CASSYGLRRAHGYTF	TGTGCCAGCAGTTACGGCCTTCGGAGGGCCCATGGCTACACCTTC
TRBV5-1	.	.	TRBJ1-5	CASSLGAGVNQPQHF	TGCGCCAGCAGCTTGGGGGCAGGCGTCAATCAGCCCCAGCATTTT
TRBV6-4	.	.	TRBJ2-1	CASSDFSGSSYNEQFF	TGTGCCAGCAGTGACTTTAGCGGCAGCTCCTACAATGAGCAGTTCTTC
TRBV27	.	.	TRBJ2-7	CASSSRGPGRNYEQYF	TGTGCCAGCAGTTCCCGGGGTCCGGGACGAAACTACGAGCAGTACTTC
TRBV5-1	.	.	TRBJ2-5	CASSLAPGQETQYF	TGCGCCAGCAGCTTGGCCCCGGGGCAGGAGACCCAGTACTTC
TRBV5-4	.	.	TRBJ2-5	CASSSVRGAIQETQYF	TGTGCCAGCAGCTCGGTGAGGGGGGCCATCCAAGAGACCCAGTACTTC
TRBV19	once	.	TRBJ2-6	CASSMGLPSGANVLTF	TGTGCCAGTAGTATGGGGCTCCCCTCTGGGGCCAACGTCCTGACTTTC
TRBV9	.	.	TRBJ2-7	CASSVDGAGEQYF	TGTGCCAGCAGCGTAGATGGGGCGGGCGAGCAGTACTTC
TRBV15	.	.	TRBJ1-3	CATSRNTYSGNTIYF	TGTGCCACCAGCCGAAATACATACTCTGGAAACACCATATATTTT
TRBV6-4	.	.	TRBJ2-7	CASSDSIGTLQYF	TGTGCCAGCAGTGACTCGATCGGTACGTTACAGTACTTC
TRBV18	.	TRBD1	TRBJ2-7	CASSPGGQGSYEQYF	TGTGCCAGCTCACCAGGGGGACAGGGTTCCTACGAGCAGTACTTC
TRBV7-9	few	.	TRBJ2-7	CASSPSFRDYEQYF	TGTGCCAGCAGCCCATCCTTTCGGGACTACGAGCAGTACTTC
TRBV5-1	once	.	TRBJ1-1	CASSLAQAQNTEAFF	TGCGCCAGCAGCTTGGCGCAGGCTCAGAACACTGAAGCTTTCTTT
TRBV18	.	.	TRBJ2-7	CASSPGSTYEQYF	TGTGCCAGCTCACCAGGCAGCACCTACGAGCAGTACTTC
TRBV18	.	.	TRBJ2-7	CASSPLQGTYEQYF	TGTGCCAGCTCACCCTTACAGGGAACCTACGAGCAGTACTTC
TRBV18	.	.	TRBJ2-1	CASSPRERNEQFF	TGTGCCAGCTCACCACGAGAACGCAATGAGCAGTTCTTC
TRBV18	.	.	TRBJ1-4	CASSRATNEKLFF	TGTGCCAGCTCACGCGCAACTAATGAAAAACTGTTTTTT
TRBV9	.	TRBD2	TRBJ2-1	CASSPRLAGTYNEQFF	TGTGCCAGCAGCCCTCGACTAGCGGGGACCTACAATGAGCAGTTCTTC
TRBV9	.	.	TRBJ2-5	CASSVGRSGETQYF	TGTGCCAGCAGCGTGGGCAGGTCGGGAGAGACCCAGTACTTC
TRBV18	.	.	TRBJ1-4	CASSPLGGSNEKLFF	TGTGCCAGCTCACCACTTGGGGGGTCTAATGAAAAACTGTTTTTT
TRBV10-3	.	.	TRBJ1-2	CAISESTGYGYTF	TGTGCCATCAGTGAGTCGACCGGGTATGGCTACACCTTC
TRBV2	once	TRBD2	TRBJ2-7	CASSRRLAGGAYEQYF	TGTGCCAGCAGCCGTAGACTAGCGGGAGGCGCCTACGAGCAGTACTTC